This T cell receptor beta chain was identified during a study of T cell repertoires in cytomegalovirus infection. The V end lost 5 bases, the J end lost 3 bases, and 16 bases lay between the germline ends. Germline loops: CDR1 SEHNR, CDR2 FQNEAQ (reference sequence). The CDR3 extends over 15 amino acids. The table lists this clonotype with a few counts. TCRdb reanalysed the reads using MiXCR and keeps one entry per CDR3 protein. The sample lists around 200,000 distinct CDR3 sequences, approximately 17% occurring once. J is TRBJ1-1 and V is TRBV7-9; the D gene is possibly TRBD1 (5 bases). The origin of this receptor is a human donor in good health (CMV status not recorded). Some clones in this sample may be carry-over from other donors' samples. Sequencing was performed on CD8+ T cells from PBMCs. The CDR3 nucleotides read TGTGCCAGCAGCAGATTCCAGGGTAGGGACACTGAAGCTTTCTTT. Translation gives CASSRFQGRDTEAFF.